Here is one T cell receptor beta chain with its context. Clones were sequenced by immunoSEQ multiplex PCR, and TCRdb holds only the in-frame ones, with some missing. In the table there are 200,000 or so clones, about 85% of which are singletons. This record comes from a study of blood T cell repertoires in COVID-19. In germline, CDR1 is SGHRS, CDR2 YFSETQ. The ends were cut back, 0 bases at V and 6 bases at J, with 9 bases in the middle. The CDR3 has 13 amino acids. The specimen sequenced was PBMCs or T cells enriched from blood (not recorded which). The chain is built from TRBV5-1 and TRBJ1-2; tentative D call: TRBD1 (5 bases). This clonotype was sampled from a woman aged 25 to 39 who had recovered from COVID-19. The CDR3 protein is CASSLAGGDGYTF. The CDR3 DNA reads as TGCGCCAGCAGCTTGGCGGGGGGAGATGGCTACACCTTC.